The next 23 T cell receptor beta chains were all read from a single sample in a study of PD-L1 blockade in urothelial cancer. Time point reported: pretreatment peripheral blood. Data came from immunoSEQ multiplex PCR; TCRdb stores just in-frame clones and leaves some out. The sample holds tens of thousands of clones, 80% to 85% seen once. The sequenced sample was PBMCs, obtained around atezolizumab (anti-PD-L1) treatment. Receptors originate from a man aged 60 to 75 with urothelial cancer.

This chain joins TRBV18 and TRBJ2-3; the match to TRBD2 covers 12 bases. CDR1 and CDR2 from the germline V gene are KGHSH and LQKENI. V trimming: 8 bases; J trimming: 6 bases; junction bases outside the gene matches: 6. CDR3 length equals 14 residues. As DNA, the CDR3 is TGTGCCAGCGCGGGGACTAGCGGGCTCGATACGCAGTATTTT. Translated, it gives CASAGTSGLDTQYF.

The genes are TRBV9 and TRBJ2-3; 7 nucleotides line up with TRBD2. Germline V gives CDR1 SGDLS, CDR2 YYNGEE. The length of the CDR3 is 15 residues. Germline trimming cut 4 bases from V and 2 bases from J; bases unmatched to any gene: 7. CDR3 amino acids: CASSPRGGSTDTQYF. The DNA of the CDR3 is TGTGCCAGCAGCCCCCGCGGGGGATCCACAGATACGCAGTATTTT.

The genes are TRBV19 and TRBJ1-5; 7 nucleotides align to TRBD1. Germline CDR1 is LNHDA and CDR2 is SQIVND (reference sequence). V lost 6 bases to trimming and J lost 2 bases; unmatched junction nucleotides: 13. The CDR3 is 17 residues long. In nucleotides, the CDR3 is TGTGCCAGTAGAGACAGGGAGACTATAGGCGGCAATCAGCCCCAGCATTTT. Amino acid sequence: CASRDRETIGGNQPQHF.

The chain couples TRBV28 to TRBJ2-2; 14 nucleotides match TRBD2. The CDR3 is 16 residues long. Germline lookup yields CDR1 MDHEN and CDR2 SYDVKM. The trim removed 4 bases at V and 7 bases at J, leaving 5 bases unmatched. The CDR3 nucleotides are TGTGCCAGCAGTTCCCCGGGACTAGCGGGAGTCGGGGAGCTGTTTTTT. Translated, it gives CASSSPGLAGVGELFF.

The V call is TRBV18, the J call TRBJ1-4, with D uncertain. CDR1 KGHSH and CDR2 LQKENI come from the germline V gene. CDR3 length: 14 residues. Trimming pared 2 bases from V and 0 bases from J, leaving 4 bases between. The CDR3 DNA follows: TGTGCCAGCTCACCAGGCACAACTAATGAAAAACTGTTTTTT. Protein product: CASSPGTTNEKLFF.

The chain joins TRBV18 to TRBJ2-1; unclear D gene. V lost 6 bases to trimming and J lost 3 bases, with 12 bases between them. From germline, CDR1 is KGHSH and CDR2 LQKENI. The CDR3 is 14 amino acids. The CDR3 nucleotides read TGTGCCAGCTCCCCCGCGAACCTCTACAATGAGCAGTTCTTC. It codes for CASSPANLYNEQFF.

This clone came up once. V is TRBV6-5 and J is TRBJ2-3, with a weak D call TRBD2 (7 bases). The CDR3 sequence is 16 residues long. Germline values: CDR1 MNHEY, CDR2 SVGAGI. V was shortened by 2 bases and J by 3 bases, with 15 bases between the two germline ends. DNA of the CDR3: TGTGCCAGCAGTTACGGGGGGGCTGGCAGTACAGATACGCAGTATTTT. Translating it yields CASSYGGAGSTDTQYF.

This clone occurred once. The CDR3 sequence is CASSYTRDSRAALHF. The CDR3 DNA follows: TGTGCCAGCAGTTACACACGGGACTCCCGGGCGGCCCTCCACTTT. This chain uses TRBV6-5 with TRBJ1-6; a weak D match, TRBD1 (5 bases). The CDR3 covers 15 residues. CDR1 is MNHEY and CDR2 is SVGAGI in the germline V gene. V dropped 2 bases and J dropped 14 bases, with 19 bases sitting between them.

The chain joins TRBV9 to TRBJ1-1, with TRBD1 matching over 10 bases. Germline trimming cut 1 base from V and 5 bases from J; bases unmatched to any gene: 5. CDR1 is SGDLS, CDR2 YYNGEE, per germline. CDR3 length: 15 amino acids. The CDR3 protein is CASSVSRTGGTEAFF. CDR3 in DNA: TGTGCCAGCAGCGTATCCAGGACAGGGGGGACTGAAGCTTTCTTT.

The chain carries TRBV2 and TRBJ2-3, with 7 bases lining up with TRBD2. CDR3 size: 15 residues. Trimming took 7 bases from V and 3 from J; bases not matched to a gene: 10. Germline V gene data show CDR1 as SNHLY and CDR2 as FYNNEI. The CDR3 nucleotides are TGTGCCAGCATTGCCGGGGGGTCCCAAACAGATACGCAGTATTTT. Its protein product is CASIAGGSQTDTQYF. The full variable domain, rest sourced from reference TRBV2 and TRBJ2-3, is EPEVTQTPSHQVTQMGQEVILRCVPISNHLYFYWYRQILGQKVEFLVSFYNNEISEKSEIFDDQFSVERPDGSNFTLKIRSTKLEDSAMYFCASIAGGSQTDTQYFGPGTRLTVL.

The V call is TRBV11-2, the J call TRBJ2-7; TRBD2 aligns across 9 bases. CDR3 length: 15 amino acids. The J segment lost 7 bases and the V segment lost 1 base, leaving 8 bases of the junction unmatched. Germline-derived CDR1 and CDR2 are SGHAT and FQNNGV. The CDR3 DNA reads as TGTGCCAGCAGCTTAGCGGCCAGCGGGGGGCGGGAGCAGTACTTC. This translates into CASSLAASGGREQYF.

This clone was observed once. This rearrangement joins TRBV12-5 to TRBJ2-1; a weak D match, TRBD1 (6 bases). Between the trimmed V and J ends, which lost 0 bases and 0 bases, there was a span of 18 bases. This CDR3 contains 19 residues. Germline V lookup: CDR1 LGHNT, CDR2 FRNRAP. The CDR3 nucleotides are TGTGCTAGTGGTTTGGTACAGGGTGGACTCCTGAGCTCCTACAATGAGCAGTTCTTC. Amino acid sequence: CASGLVQGGLLSSYNEQFF.

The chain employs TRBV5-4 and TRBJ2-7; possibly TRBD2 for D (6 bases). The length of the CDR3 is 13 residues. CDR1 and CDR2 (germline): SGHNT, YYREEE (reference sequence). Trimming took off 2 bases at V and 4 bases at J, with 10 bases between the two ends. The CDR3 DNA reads TGTGCCAGCAGCTTCGGAGGGGCATACGAGCAGTACTTC. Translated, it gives CASSFGGAYEQYF.

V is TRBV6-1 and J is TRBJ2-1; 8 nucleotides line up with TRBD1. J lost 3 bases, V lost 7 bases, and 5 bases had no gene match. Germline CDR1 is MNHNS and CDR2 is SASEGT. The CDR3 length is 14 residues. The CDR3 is CASNRDRSYNEQFF. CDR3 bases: TGTGCCAGCAACCGGGACAGGAGCTACAATGAGCAGTTCTTC.

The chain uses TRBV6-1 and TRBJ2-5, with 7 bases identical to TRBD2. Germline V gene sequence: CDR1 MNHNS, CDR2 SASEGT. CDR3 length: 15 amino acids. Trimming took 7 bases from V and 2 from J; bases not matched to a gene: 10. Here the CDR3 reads CASIRWASGQETQYF. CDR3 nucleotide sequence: TGTGCCAGCATCCGATGGGCTAGCGGTCAAGAGACCCAGTACTTC.

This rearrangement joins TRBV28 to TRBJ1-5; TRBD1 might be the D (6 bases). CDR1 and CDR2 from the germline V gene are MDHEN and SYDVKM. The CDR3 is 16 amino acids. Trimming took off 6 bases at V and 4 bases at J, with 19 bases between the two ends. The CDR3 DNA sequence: TGTGCCAGCAGCTCTCGGGGGGCGCGGGGGAATCAGCCCCAGCATTTT. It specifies CASSSRGARGNQPQHF.

The CDR3: CASSETSGRSTDTQYF. Here the CDR3 DNA reads TGCGCCAGCAGCGAAACTAGCGGGCGCAGCACAGATACGCAGTATTTT. The J gene is TRBJ2-3, the V gene TRBV4-3; TRBD2 agrees at 9 bases. The CDR3 has 16 residues. Germline V gene sequence: CDR1 LGHNA, CDR2 YSLEER. Trimming at V came to 5 bases and at J to 0 bases, leaving 6 bases not matched to a gene.

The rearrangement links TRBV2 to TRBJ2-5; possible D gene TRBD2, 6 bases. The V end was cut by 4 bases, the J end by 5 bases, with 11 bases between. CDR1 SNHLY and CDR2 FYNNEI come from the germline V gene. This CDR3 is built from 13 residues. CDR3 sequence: CASSVRRGETQYF. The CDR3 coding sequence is TGTGCCAGCAGTGTCCGACGGGGGGAGACCCAGTACTTC.

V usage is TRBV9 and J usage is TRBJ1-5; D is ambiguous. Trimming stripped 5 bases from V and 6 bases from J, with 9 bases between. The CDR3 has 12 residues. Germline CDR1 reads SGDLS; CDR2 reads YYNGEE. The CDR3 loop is CASSSGSQPQHF. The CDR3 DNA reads TGTGCCAGCAGTTCGGGGAGTCAGCCCCAGCATTTT. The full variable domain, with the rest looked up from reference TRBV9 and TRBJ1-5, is DSGVTQTPKHLITATGQRVTLRCSPRSGDLSVYWYQQSLDQGLQFLIQYYNGEERAKGNILERFSAQQFPDLHSELNLSSLELGDSALYFCASSSGSQPQHFGDGTRLSIL.

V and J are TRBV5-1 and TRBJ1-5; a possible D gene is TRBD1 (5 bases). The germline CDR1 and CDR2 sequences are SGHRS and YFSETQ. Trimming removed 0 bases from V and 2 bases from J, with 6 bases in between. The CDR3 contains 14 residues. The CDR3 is CASSLEGGNQPQHF. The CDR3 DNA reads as TGCGCCAGCAGCTTGGAAGGGGGCAATCAGCCCCAGCATTTT.

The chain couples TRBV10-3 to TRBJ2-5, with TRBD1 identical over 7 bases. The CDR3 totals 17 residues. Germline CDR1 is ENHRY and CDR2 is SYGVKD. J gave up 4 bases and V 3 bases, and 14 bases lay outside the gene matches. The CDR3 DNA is TGTGCCATCAGTGACCCAGACCGACAGGGTACCCCAGAGACCCAGTACTTC. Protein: CAISDPDRQGTPETQYF.

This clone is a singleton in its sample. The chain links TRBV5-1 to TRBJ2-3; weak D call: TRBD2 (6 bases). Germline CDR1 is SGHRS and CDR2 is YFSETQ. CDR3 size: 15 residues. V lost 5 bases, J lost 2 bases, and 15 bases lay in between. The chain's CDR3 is CASSLADPYTDTQYF. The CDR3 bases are TGCGCCAGCAGTTTAGCGGACCCGTACACAGATACGCAGTATTTT.

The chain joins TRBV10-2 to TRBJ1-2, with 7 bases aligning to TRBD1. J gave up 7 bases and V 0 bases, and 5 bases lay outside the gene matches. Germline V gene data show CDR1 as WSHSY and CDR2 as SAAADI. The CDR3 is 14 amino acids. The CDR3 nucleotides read TGCGCCAGCAGTGAGTCTGGGACAGACGCTGGCTACACCTTC. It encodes CASSESGTDAGYTF.